The following is a T cell receptor (beta chain) sequence with its context. The antigen is unknown. The data stem from a study of CXCR3-negative and CXCR3-positive naive CD8 T cells. Study-level findings and limits: Both of the naive subsets showed about the same high diversity, but memory CD8+ cells had much less. Unlike memory cells, which differed, naive CXCR3-negative and CXCR3-positive cells had similar TRBV-TRBJ usage. Cryopreserved cells partially lost CXCR3 expression, and fresh PBMCs were used in most assays.

Investigators sorted each CD8+ T cell subset in triplicate, taking roughly 330,000 cells each time. The TRB cDNA libraries were prepared by 5' RACE with UMI labels. TCRdb reprocessed the 5' RACE reads; each CDR3 protein has one entry and no DNA is given. The sample features about 38,000 distinct CDR3 sequences, with more than 12% in its top ten. CDR1 and CDR2 (germline): DFQATT, SNEGSKA (reference sequence). CDR3 length: 15 amino acids. The rearrangement links TRBV20-1 to TRBJ2-1; TCRdb reports TRBD2, a call that lacks DNA to check it against. Sequencing was done on a sample of memory CD8+ T cells from blood. The TCR sequence derives from a human donor in good health. Some clones in this sample may be carry-over from other donors' samples. The CDR3: CSAKQAGGLYNEQFF.